The present T cell receptor beta chain was sequenced within a study of cytomegalovirus exposure and HLA in healthy donors. Whole-study context: Unique TCRs numbering about 87 million, obtained from HLA-typed donors, made up an early data release. Whole-study results and caveats: Analysis was performed later, and it showed HLA-associated TCR beta chains to be more clonally expanded than equally common others.

As for this clone: What it binds is unknown.

This cohort consisted of healthy bone marrow donors. Per germline, CDR1 SGHNT and CDR2 YYREEE (reference sequence). This CDR3 is built from 14 residues. J was trimmed by 4 bases and V by 4 bases; bases with no gene match: 5. The PCR used 60 Vbeta and 13 Jbeta primers. The method was immunoSEQ multiplex PCR; TCRdb's version includes in-frame clones alone and lacks a portion of them. The table has about 150,000 clones, roughly 79% seen once; the top ten hold 1.1%. V usage is TRBV5-4 and J usage is TRBJ1-2; TRBD1 aligns across 9 bases. The receptor comes from a male donor in good health and CMV-seronegative. Material: PBMCs. The CDR3 region has the DNA TGTGCCAGCAGCACTGGACAGGGGCCCTATGGCTACACCTTC. It yields the protein CASSTGQGPYGYTF. Using reference TRBV5-4 and TRBJ1-2 for the parts outside the CDR3, the full variable domain is ETGVTQSPTHLIKTRGQQVTLRCSSQSGHNTVSWYQQALGQGPQFIFQYYREEENGRGNFPPRFSGLQFPNYSSELNVNALELDDSALYLCASSTGQGPYGYTFGSGTRLTVV.